A single sample is the source of the 26 T cell receptor beta chains below, sequenced in a study of blood T cell repertoires in COVID-19. This table comes from immunoSEQ multiplex PCR, and its TCRdb copy is limited to in-frame clones, with some not included. Of more than 60,000 clones in the sample, around 90% are singletons; the top ten hold roughly 4.8%. The specimen was peripheral blood. The receptor source for this set is a man in his fifties or sixties with acute or convalescent COVID-19.

This rearrangement joins TRBV5-5 to TRBJ2-6; 11 positions match TRBD1. The junction had 4 bases not matched to a gene; V was cut back by 6 bases and J by 2 bases. The CDR3 is 16 amino acids. The germline V gene has CDR1 SGHKS and CDR2 YYEKEE (reference sequence). CDR3 bases: TGTGCCAGCACCGGGACAGGGGGTCCTGGGGCCAACGTCCTGACTTTC. As protein: CASTGTGGPGANVLTF.

The rearrangement joins TRBV10-1 to TRBJ1-5, with 8 bases lining up with TRBD1. Trimming cost V 6 bases and J 6 bases; bases outside gene matches: 4. CDR3 length equals 13 residues. CDR1 and CDR2 from the germline V gene are WNHNN and SYGVQD (reference sequence). CDR3 sequence (DNA): TGCGCCAGCAGCAAGGACAGGGCTCAGCCCCAGCATTTT. It yields the protein CASSKDRAQPQHF.

V usage is TRBV30 and J usage is TRBJ1-5; D is uncertain. V was shortened by 1 base and J by 7 bases, with 14 bases between the two germline ends. This CDR3 contains 14 residues. Germline assignment: CDR1 GTSNPN and CDR2 SVGIG (reference sequence). CDR3 protein: CAWSGTTTGQPQHF. The CDR3 nucleotides are TGTGCCTGGAGTGGGACGACCACGGGACAGCCCCAGCATTTT.

The gene calls are TRBV3-1 (or the pseudogene TRBV3-2) and TRBJ2-7; D possibly corresponds to TRBD1 (5 bases). The CDR3 sequence is 13 residues long. Germline V gives CDR1 LGHDT, CDR2 YNNKEL (reference sequence). Trimming removed 3 bases at V and 3 bases at J, with 9 bases between. The CDR3 coding sequence is TGTGCCAGCAGCCATGAGACAGACTACGAGCAGTACTTC. Translated: CASSHETDYEQYF.

The V gene is TRBV29-1, the J gene TRBJ1-3; the D is unclear. Germline V gene sequence: CDR1 SQVTM, CDR2 ANQGSEA. V was clipped by 0 bases and J by 5 bases, with 17 bases between them. This CDR3 has 16 residues. The CDR3 protein is CSVEDDQENNRNTIYF. The CDR3 bases are TGCAGCGTTGAAGATGATCAGGAAAATAATAGAAACACCATATATTTT. Together with reference TRBV29-1 and TRBJ1-3, the CDR3 gives the full variable domain: SAVISQKPSRDICQRGTSLTIQCQVDSQVTMMFWYRQQPGQSLTLIATANQGSEATYESGFVIDKFPISRPNLTFSTLTVSNMSPEDSSIYLCSVEDDQENNRNTIYFGEGSWLTVV.

The V call is TRBV6-6, the J call TRBJ2-7; 11 bases match TRBD2. Germline V CDR1 and CDR2: MNHNY, SVGAGI (reference sequence). This CDR3 is 15 amino acids long. Trimming cost V 6 bases and J 0 bases; bases outside gene matches: 4. As DNA, the CDR3 is TGTGCCAGCAGAGCGGGACTAGCGGCCTCCTACGAGCAGTACTTC. Residues: CASRAGLAASYEQYF.

V is TRBV7-9 and J is TRBJ2-7; 12 bases align to TRBD1. This CDR3 has 15 residues. Germline loops: CDR1 SEHNR, CDR2 FQNEAQ (reference sequence). The ends lost 4 bases at V and 6 bases at J; junction bases unmatched: 7. This chain's CDR3 is CASSWGQGAFVEQYF. CDR3 in DNA: TGTGCCAGCAGCTGGGGACAGGGGGCTTTTGTCGAGCAGTACTTC.

The chain joins TRBV9 to TRBJ2-7; 8 nucleotides align to TRBD2. J gave up 2 bases and V 3 bases, and 1 base lay outside the gene matches. The germline gives CDR1 SGDLS, CDR2 YYNGEE. This CDR3 is 13 amino acids long. In nucleotides, the CDR3 is TGTGCCAGCAGCGAGGGACTAGCCTACGAGCAGTACTTC. Its protein product is CASSEGLAYEQYF.

CDR3 coding DNA: TGTGCCTGGGACCCGGGACTAGCGGGAGTAACGTACGAGCAGTACTTC. This sequence encodes CAWDPGLAGVTYEQYF. The chain carries TRBV30 and TRBJ2-7; 14 bases line up with TRBD2. Per germline, CDR1 GTSNPN and CDR2 SVGIG (reference sequence). J lost 4 bases, V lost 5 bases, and 10 bases had no gene match. The CDR3 totals 16 residues.

V usage is TRBV15 and J usage is TRBJ1-2; 9 nucleotides match TRBD1. Per the germline V gene, CDR1 is LNHNV and CDR2 is YYDKDF (reference sequence). Unmatched junction bases numbered 11, after V lost 2 bases and J lost 7 bases. The CDR3 totals 16 residues. CDR3 amino acids: CATSRPRTGAIGGYTF. CDR3 DNA: TGTGCCACCAGCAGACCTCGGACAGGGGCCATTGGTGGCTACACCTTC.

The table lists this clone with a count of one. The V and J genes are TRBV18 and TRBJ2-3; possibly TRBD2 for D (5 bases). Trimming pared 6 bases from V and 5 bases from J, leaving 9 bases between. This CDR3 region has 12 residues. The germline CDR1 and CDR2 sequences are KGHSH and LQKENI. The DNA of the CDR3 is TGTGCCAGCTCCCCTGGACTAGATACGCAGTATTTT. This codes for CASSPGLDTQYF.

This chain connects TRBV30 to TRBJ1-1; D ambiguous. Between the trimmed V and J ends, which lost 4 bases and 3 bases, there was a span of 12 bases. Germline CDR1 is GTSNPN and CDR2 is SVGIG (reference sequence). The CDR3 has 13 residues. CDR3 loop: CAWKARGDTEAFF. CDR3 DNA: TGTGCCTGGAAAGCCCGGGGTGACACTGAAGCTTTCTTT.

V gene TRBV10-3 combines with J gene TRBJ2-2; TRBD1 agrees at 9 bases. Looked up from germline, CDR1 is ENHRY and CDR2 is SYGVKD. V lost 8 bases, J lost 5 bases, and 9 bases stayed unmatched. The length of the CDR3 is 15 residues. The chain's CDR3 is CAIGTQGAQTGELFF. The CDR3 nucleotides read TGTGCCATCGGAACACAGGGGGCGCAGACCGGGGAGCTGTTTTTT.

This clone showed up many times. V usage is TRBV6-5 and J usage is TRBJ1-1; no firm D call. Germline loops: CDR1 MNHEY, CDR2 SVGAGI. Between the trimmed V and J ends, which lost 7 bases and 1 base, there was a span of 10 bases. The CDR3 extends over 13 amino acids. CDR3 protein: CASNPTENTEAFF. The CDR3 coding sequence is TGTGCCAGCAATCCTACCGAGAACACTGAAGCTTTCTTT.

The chain is built from TRBV28 and TRBJ1-4, with TRBD1 identical over 10 bases. Germline V gene data show CDR1 as MDHEN and CDR2 as SYDVKM. The CDR3 is 17 residues long. Losses at the gene ends were 5 bases for V and 7 bases for J; bases not matched to a gene: 13. The CDR3 sequence: CASSRRGLDRGSEKLFF. In DNA, the CDR3 is TGTGCCAGCAGTCGACGGGGGTTGGACAGGGGGAGTGAAAAACTGTTTTTT.

The V gene is TRBV10-3, the J gene TRBJ1-1; 7 nucleotides match TRBD1. The trim removed 6 bases at V and 0 bases at J, leaving 1 base unmatched. This CDR3 region has 13 residues. Germline V gene data show CDR1 as ENHRY and CDR2 as SYGVKD. The chain's CDR3 is CAIRQGLNTEAFF. For the CDR3, the DNA is TGTGCCATCAGACAGGGGCTGAACACTGAAGCTTTCTTT.

This clone occurred once. This sequence joins TRBV5-1 and TRBJ2-5, with D perhaps matching TRBD2 (5 bases). V shed 4 bases and J shed 5 bases, with 15 bases lying between them. The CDR3 contains 14 residues. Germline loops: CDR1 SGHRS, CDR2 YFSETQ. The CDR3 reads CASSLGLGAETQYF. CDR3 in DNA: TGCGCCAGCAGCCTGGGTCTGGGAGCGGAGACCCAGTACTTC.

The rearrangement uses TRBV23-1 and TRBJ1-5; D unclear. TRBV23-1 has ORF status, its function being uncertain. The CDR3 sequence is 14 residues long. Trimming removed 0 bases from V and 7 bases from J, with 10 bases in between. CDR3 sequence reads: CASSQSDSGQPQHF. The CDR3, as DNA: TGCGCCAGCAGTCAATCGGATTCCGGGCAGCCCCAGCATTTT.

The V call is TRBV11-2, the J call TRBJ2-2, with D uncertain. The CDR3 loop spans 14 amino acids. Looked up from germline, CDR1 is SGHAT and CDR2 is FQNNGV. The V gene lost 5 bases and the J gene lost 1 base, with 8 bases spanning the gap. The CDR3 nucleotides read TGTGCCAGCAGCGCGGAAAGGAACACCGGGGAGCTGTTTTTT. Translation gives CASSAERNTGELFF.

The chain uses TRBV24-1 and TRBJ2-7; no clear D gene. Trimming stripped 9 bases from V and 4 bases from J, with 9 bases between. This CDR3 is built from 11 residues. Germline V gene sequence: CDR1 KGHDR, CDR2 SFDVKD. For the CDR3, the DNA is TGTGCCACCCCCTGTCTTTACGAGCAGTACTTC. This encodes CATPCLYEQYF.

V is TRBV6-6 and J is TRBJ1-5; D perhaps matches TRBD1 (6 bases). The CDR3 sequence is 15 residues long. Trimming cost V 0 bases and J 8 bases, with 14 bases left between them. From germline, CDR1 is MNHNY and CDR2 SVGAGI (reference sequence). CDR3 sequence: CASSYSLGHGKPQHF. CDR3 nucleotides: TGTGCCAGCAGTTACTCGTTGGGACATGGTAAGCCCCAGCATTTT.

V is TRBV9 and J is TRBJ2-7, with 11 bases aligning to TRBD2. CDR1 SGDLS and CDR2 YYNGEE come from the germline V gene. The CDR3 totals 15 residues. J was trimmed by 3 bases and V by 0 bases; bases with no gene match: 2. In nucleotides, the CDR3 is TGTGCCAGCAGCGTAGTAGGGACTAGCGGCTACGAGCAGTACTTC. It encodes CASSVVGTSGYEQYF.

The chain is built from TRBV9 and TRBJ1-2; a possible D gene is TRBD1 (5 bases). V lost 4 bases to trimming and J lost 7 bases, with 14 bases between them. Germline V lookup: CDR1 SGDLS, CDR2 YYNGEE. The CDR3 length is 13 residues. CDR3 in DNA: TGTGCCAGCAGCCTCCGCCAGGGTGGTGGCTACACCTTC. It encodes CASSLRQGGGYTF.

The chain has TRBV19 and TRBJ2-7, with 14 bases identical to TRBD2. The CDR3 is 15 residues long. V was clipped by 5 bases and J by 3 bases; unmatched bases: 3. Germline V gene lookup returns CDR1 LNHDA and CDR2 SQIVND (reference sequence). The CDR3 DNA follows: TGTGCCAGTAGTCCGGGACTAGCGGGAGTCTACGAGCAGTACTTC. Its protein is CASSPGLAGVYEQYF. Looking up the rest from reference TRBV19 and TRBJ2-7 gives the full variable domain: DGGITQSPKYLFRKEGQNVTLSCEQNLNHDAMYWYRQDPGQGLRLIYYSQIVNDFQKGDIAEGYSVSREKKESFPLTVTSAQKNPTAFYLCASSPGLAGVYEQYFGPGTRLTVT.

The genes are TRBV15 and TRBJ1-4, with D unresolved. V dropped 0 bases and J dropped 6 bases, with 8 bases sitting between them. Germline V gene data show CDR1 as LNHNV and CDR2 as YYDKDF (reference sequence). The CDR3 totals 14 residues. The CDR3 sequence: CATSRDRTDEKLFF. The CDR3 coding sequence is TGTGCCACCAGCAGAGATCGTACAGATGAAAAACTGTTTTTT.

The V and J genes are TRBV6-4 and TRBJ2-1; tentatively, D is TRBD2 (5 bases). The CDR3 has 17 amino acids. The V end was cut by 4 bases, the J end by 3 bases, with 19 bases between. In germline, CDR1 is MRHNA, CDR2 SNTAGT. The CDR3 DNA reads as TGTGCCAGCAGTGCCCAACGTACTAGAACTGGCTACAATGAGCAGTTCTTC. Amino acid sequence: CASSAQRTRTGYNEQFF.